The 9 T cell receptor beta chains given below trace back to one sample, sequenced in a study of T cells expressing NK-cell markers. Each CDR3 protein gets one entry in TCRdb, which reprocessed the 5' RACE reads and gives no DNA. The sample data list 30,000 or so distinct CDR3 sequences. Sample: blood T cells: a sorted CD56 or NKG2C T cell subset, CD4+ or CD8+ T cells, or bulk PBMC T cells (not recorded which). The receptors here all came from a woman between 18 and 75 years old in good health.

The V call is TRBV27, the J call TRBJ2-7; TCRdb indicates TRBD2, and absent DNA this call remains unverified. Germline V gene data show CDR1 as MNHEY and CDR2 as SMNVEV (reference sequence). CDR3 size: 14 residues. The CDR3 here is CASSLAGGTYEQYF.

The chain joins TRBV11-1 to TRBJ2-7; TCRdb reports TRBD1, a call that lacks DNA to check it against. The germline gives CDR1 SGHAT, CDR2 FQDESV (reference sequence). There are 18 residues in the CDR3. CDR3 sequence reads: CASSSPRDLSYFAYEQYF.

The chain uses TRBV12-3 or TRBV12-4 and TRBJ1-1; TCRdb selects TRBD1, and the lack of DNA leaves this call unchecked. The CDR3 consists of 17 residues. The CDR3 sequence is CASRDRGGARTNTEAFF.

This chain connects TRBV27 to TRBJ2-7; the TRBD1 assignment by TCRdb is unverifiable without DNA. The CDR3 contains 12 residues. Germline lookup yields CDR1 MNHEY and CDR2 SMNVEV (reference sequence). CDR3 amino acids: CASFQRGKEQYF.

The chain recombines TRBV27 with TRBJ2-2. This CDR3 region has 14 residues. Germline assignment: CDR1 MNHEY and CDR2 SMNVEV (reference sequence). CDR3 region: CASSLRILTGELFF.

The V call is TRBV24-1, the J call TRBJ2-1; the TCRdb D gene call, TRBD1, has no DNA to confirm it. CDR3 length: 11 residues. Per germline, CDR1 KGHDR and CDR2 SFDVKD. The chain's CDR3 is CATSAGWEQFF.

The chain is built from TRBV9 and TRBJ1-2. In germline, CDR1 is SGDLS, CDR2 YYNGEE. The CDR3 length is 16 residues. The CDR3 protein is CASSVALTTANYGYTF.

V usage is TRBV6-2 or TRBV6-3 and J usage is TRBJ1-5. This CDR3 is 12 amino acids long. Germline V gives CDR1 MNHEY, CDR2 SVGEGT. The CDR3 protein is CASSYMGRSQHF.

The V and J genes are TRBV4-1 and TRBJ1-1; TCRdb proposes TRBD1, but this gene call is untestable without DNA. The length of the CDR3 is 15 residues. Germline values: CDR1 MGHRA, CDR2 YSYEKL. The CDR3 reads CASSLLDTQGTEAFF.